One and the same sample provided the 2 T cell receptor beta chains below, sequenced in a study of shared T cell receptors in the human thymus. Assay: immunoSEQ multiplex PCR; the TCRdb copy retains only in-frame clones and omits some. The sample has more than 300,000 clones, approximately 95% seen once. Specimen: thymocytes. The receptor source for this set is a human donor.

The chain recombines TRBV5-1 with TRBJ1-1; maybe TRBD1 (6 bases). The CDR3 is 14 amino acids. V was clipped by 4 bases and J by 2 bases, with 12 bases between them. Per the germline V gene, CDR1 is SGHRS and CDR2 is YFSETQ. Here the CDR3 reads CASSPRGENTEAFF. The CDR3, as DNA: TGCGCCAGCAGCCCGAGGGGGGAAAACACTGAAGCTTTCTTT.

V and J are TRBV7-8 and TRBJ2-1; 10 positions match TRBD2. V was pared by 1 base and J by 7 bases, with 4 bases of the junction left unmatched. The CDR3 sequence is 15 residues long. Germline-derived CDR1 and CDR2 are SGHVS and FQNEAQ. CDR3 residues: CASSLGTSGGNEQFF. CDR3 DNA: TGTGCCAGCAGCTTAGGGACTAGCGGAGGGAATGAGCAGTTCTTC.